This T cell receptor (beta chain) derives from a study of immune characteristics of hereditary and idiopathic chronic pancreatitis. Concerning the study at large: The study profiled local pancreatic immune cells and TCRbeta repertoires in hereditary and idiopathic chronic pancreatitis compared with control organ donor pancreases. In total, about 5 control pancreases, seven or eight hereditary chronic pancreatitis pancreases and roughly 6 idiopathic chronic pancreatitis pancreases underwent TCRbeta sequencing. The gDNA-based approach was selected because minimal in vitro experimental manipulation of pancreas-infiltrating T cells was involved.

Looking up the germline V gene yields CDR1 SGHRS and CDR2 YFSETQ. V loses 0 bases, J loses 2 bases, and the germline ends lie 12 bases apart. Inclusive of the bounding cysteine and valine, the CDR3 is 15 residues long. The retained sequence is limited to the CDR3, 45 bases, with the frame set at the first base. Patients undergoing total pancreatectomy with islet autotransplantation (TPIAT) were the source of the chronic pancreatitis pancreas tissue. None of the chronic pancreatitis patients included in the study had a known history of diabetes. For TCRbeta sequencing, genomic DNA was extracted directly from bulk pancreas tissue, without T cell sorting. Pancreas tissues were collected consecutively from patients and organ donors at two US centers. Study-wide findings and limitations: Among 10 to 15 chronic pancreatitis patients, a positive correlation was found between numbers of productive TCR rearrangements and disease severity scores. Significantly increased TCRbeta repertoire diversity and reduced clonality were observed in both chronic pancreatitis groups relative to controls. Because patient tissue could only be obtained at the time of TPIAT, differences in disease duration may have influenced the immune findings. Hereditary and idiopathic chronic pancreatitis differed in Vbeta-Jbeta gene family usage, including TRBV10, TRBV19, TRBV23 and TRBV5. The study did not include chronic pancreatitis caused by alcohol use.

The library was made by the immunoSEQ multiplex PCR assay. The TCRbeta CDR3 region and neighboring sequences were amplified from pancreatic genomic DNA and then sequenced. Turning to the authors' computational methods: Repertoire diversity was assessed as a mean normalized Shannon-Wiener index, and productive clonality and productive rearrangement counts were also measured. Control and chronic pancreatitis repertoire metrics were compared by means of the nonparametric Mann-Whitney U test. A shared clonotype was defined as a CDR3beta sequence with the same amino acid composition and length across subjects. TCRdb holds this immuneACCESS table with in-frame rearrangements only. Some clones are missing; in checked studies, unresolved V genes explain under half, and the rest has no known cause. V and J calls and clone size follow that table, whereas D and trimming were derived from the DNA. The sample includes about 6,000 clones, with approximately 70% observed a single time. Less than 9.5% of the sample is taken by the ten largest.

Concerning this clone itself: No cognate antigen has been identified for it. Per-base quality was not reported, and no clone a single base away is much larger than it.

This TCR was sampled from a human donor with chronic pancreatitis. The chain employs TRBV5-1 and TRBJ2-7, with the D gene not clear enough to name. Specimen: pancreas tissue with hereditary chronic pancreatitis. The CDR3 loop reads CASSLDVGRTYEQYV. The nucleotide sequence is TGCGCCAGCAGCTTGGACGTTGGCAGAACCTACGAGCAGTACGTC.